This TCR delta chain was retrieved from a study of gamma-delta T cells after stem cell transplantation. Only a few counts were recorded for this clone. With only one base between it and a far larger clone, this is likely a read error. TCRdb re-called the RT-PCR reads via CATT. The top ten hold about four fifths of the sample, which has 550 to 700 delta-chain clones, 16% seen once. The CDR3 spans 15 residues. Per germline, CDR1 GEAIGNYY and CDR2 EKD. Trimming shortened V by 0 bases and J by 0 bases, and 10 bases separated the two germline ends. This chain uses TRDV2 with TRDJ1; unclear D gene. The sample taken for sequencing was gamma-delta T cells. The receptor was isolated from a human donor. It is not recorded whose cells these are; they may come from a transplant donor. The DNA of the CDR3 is TGTGCCTGTGACACCGTTACGAGGCACACCGATAAACTCATCTTT. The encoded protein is CACDTVTRHTDKLIF.